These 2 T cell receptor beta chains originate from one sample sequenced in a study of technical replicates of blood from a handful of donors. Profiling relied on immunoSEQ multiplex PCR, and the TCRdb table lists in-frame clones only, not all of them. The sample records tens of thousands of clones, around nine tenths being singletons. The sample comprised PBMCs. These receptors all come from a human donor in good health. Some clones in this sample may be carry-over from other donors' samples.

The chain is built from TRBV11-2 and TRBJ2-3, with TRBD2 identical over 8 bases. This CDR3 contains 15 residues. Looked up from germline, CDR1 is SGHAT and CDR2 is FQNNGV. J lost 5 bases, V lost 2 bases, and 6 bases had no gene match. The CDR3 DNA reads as TGTGCCAGCAGCTTATTACCAGCGGGGGTAGATACGCAGTATTTT. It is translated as CASSLLPAGVDTQYF.

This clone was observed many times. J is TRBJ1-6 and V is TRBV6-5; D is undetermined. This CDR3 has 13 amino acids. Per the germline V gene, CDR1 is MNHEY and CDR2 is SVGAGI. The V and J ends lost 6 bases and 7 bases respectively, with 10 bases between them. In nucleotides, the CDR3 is TGTGCCAGCAGGGAGACGGGAAATTCACCCCTCCACTTT. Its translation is CASRETGNSPLHF.